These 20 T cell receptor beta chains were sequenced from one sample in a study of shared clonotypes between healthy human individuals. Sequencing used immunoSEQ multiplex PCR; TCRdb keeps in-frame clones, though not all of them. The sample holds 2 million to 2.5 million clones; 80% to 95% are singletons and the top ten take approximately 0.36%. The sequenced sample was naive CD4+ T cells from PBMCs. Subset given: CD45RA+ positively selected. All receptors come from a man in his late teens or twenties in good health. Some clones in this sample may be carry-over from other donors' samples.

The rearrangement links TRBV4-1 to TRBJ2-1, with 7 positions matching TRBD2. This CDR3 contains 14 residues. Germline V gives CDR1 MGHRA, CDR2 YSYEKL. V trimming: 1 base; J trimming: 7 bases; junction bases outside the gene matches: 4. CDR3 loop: CASSQVGGGNEQFF. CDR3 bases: TGCGCCAGCAGCCAAGTTGGGGGGGGGAATGAGCAGTTCTTC.

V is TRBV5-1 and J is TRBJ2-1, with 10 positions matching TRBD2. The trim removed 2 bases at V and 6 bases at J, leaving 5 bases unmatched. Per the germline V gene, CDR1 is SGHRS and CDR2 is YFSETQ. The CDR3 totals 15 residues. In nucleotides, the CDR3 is TGCGCCAGCAGCTTCGGACTAGCGGCCTCCAATGAGCAGTTCTTC. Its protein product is CASSFGLAASNEQFF.

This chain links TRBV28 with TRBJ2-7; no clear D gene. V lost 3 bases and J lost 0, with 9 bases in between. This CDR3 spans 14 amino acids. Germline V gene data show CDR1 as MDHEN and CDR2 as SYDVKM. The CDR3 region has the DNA TGTGCCAGCAGTTTTCCTGTCAGCTCCTACGAGCAGTACTTC. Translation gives CASSFPVSSYEQYF. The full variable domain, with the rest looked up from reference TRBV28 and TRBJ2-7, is DVKVTQSSRYLVKRTGEKVFLECVQDMDHENMFWYRQDPGLGLRLIYFSYDVKMKEKGDIPEGYSVSREKKERFSLILESASTNQTSMYLCASSFPVSSYEQYFGPGTRLTVT.

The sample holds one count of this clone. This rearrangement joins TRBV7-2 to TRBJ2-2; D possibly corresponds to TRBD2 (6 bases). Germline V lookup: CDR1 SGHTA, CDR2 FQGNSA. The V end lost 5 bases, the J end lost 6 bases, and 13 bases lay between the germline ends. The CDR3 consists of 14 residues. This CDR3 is CASSLLTSSGELFF. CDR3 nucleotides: TGTGCCAGCAGCCTCCTGACTAGTTCCGGGGAGCTGTTTTTT. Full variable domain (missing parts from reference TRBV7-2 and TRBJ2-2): GAGVSQSPSNKVTEKGKDVELRCDPISGHTALYWYRQSLGQGLEFLIYFQGNSAPDKSGLPSDRFSAERTGGSVSTLTIQRTQQEDSAVYLCASSLLTSSGELFFGEGSRLTVL.

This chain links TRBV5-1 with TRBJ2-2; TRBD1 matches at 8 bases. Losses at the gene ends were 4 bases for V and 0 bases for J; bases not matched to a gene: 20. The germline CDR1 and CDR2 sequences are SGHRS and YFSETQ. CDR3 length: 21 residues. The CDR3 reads CASSPIPGQASLFSNTGELFF. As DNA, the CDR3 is TGCGCCAGCAGCCCTATTCCGGGACAGGCCTCACTCTTCTCGAACACCGGGGAGCTGTTTTTT.

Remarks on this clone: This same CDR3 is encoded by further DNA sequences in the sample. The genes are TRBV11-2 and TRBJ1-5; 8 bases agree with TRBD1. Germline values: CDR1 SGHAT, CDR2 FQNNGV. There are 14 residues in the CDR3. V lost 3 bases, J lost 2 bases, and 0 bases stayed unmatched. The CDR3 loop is CASSLTGGNQPQHF. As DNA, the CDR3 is TGTGCCAGCAGCTTGACAGGGGGCAATCAGCCCCAGCATTTT.

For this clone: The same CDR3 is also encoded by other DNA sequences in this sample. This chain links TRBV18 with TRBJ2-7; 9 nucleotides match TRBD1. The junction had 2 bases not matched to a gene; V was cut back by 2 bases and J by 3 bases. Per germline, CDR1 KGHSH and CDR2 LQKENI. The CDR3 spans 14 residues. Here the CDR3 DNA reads TGTGCCAGCTCACCAGCGGGACAGGGCTACGAGCAGTACTTC. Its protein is CASSPAGQGYEQYF.

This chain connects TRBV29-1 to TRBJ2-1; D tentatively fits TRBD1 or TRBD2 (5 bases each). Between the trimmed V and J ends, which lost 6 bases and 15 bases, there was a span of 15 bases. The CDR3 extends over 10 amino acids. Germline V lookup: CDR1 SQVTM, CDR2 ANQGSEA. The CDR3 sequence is CSVGETPPFF. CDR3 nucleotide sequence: TGCAGCGTGGGGGAAACCCCGCCGTTCTTC.

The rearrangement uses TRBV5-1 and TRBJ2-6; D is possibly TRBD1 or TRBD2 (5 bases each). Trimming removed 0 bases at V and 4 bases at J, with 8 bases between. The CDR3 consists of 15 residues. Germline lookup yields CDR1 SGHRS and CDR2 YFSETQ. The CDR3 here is CASSLAGTGANVLTF. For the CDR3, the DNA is TGCGCCAGCAGCTTGGCAGGGACCGGGGCCAACGTCCTGACTTTC.

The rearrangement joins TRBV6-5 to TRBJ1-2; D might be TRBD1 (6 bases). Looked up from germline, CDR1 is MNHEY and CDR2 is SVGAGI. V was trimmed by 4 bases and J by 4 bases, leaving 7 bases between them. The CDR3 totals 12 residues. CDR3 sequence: CASSSGAYGYTF. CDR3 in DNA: TGTGCCAGCAGTTCAGGGGCCTATGGCTACACCTTC.

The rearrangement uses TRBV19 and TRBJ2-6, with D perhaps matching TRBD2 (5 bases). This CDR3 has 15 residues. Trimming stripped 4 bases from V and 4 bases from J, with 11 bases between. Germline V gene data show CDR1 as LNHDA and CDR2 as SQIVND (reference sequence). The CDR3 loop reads CASSRGLSGANVLTF. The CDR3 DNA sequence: TGTGCCAGTAGTAGAGGGCTGTCCGGGGCCAACGTCCTGACTTTC.

CDR3 amino acids: CASGPGTGSAETQYF. For the CDR3, the DNA is TGTGCTAGTGGTCCAGGGACAGGGTCAGCAGAGACCCAGTACTTC. The chain links TRBV12-5 to TRBJ2-5; 9 bases match TRBD1. Germline values: CDR1 LGHNT, CDR2 FRNRAP. The CDR3 runs to 15 residues. Germline trimming cut 5 bases from V and 4 bases from J; bases unmatched to any gene: 8. The full variable domain, completed using reference TRBV12-5 and TRBJ2-5, is DARVTQTPRHKVTEMGQEVTMRCQPILGHNTVFWYRQTMMQGLELLAYFRNRAPLDDSGMPKDRFSAEMPDATLATLKIQPSEPRDSAVYFCASGPGTGSAETQYFGPGTRLLVL.

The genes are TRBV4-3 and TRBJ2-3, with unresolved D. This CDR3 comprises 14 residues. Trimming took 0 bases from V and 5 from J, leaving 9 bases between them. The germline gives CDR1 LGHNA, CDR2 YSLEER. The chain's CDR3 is CASSQDVGRDTQYF. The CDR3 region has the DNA TGCGCCAGCAGCCAAGATGTAGGGCGAGATACGCAGTATTTT.

The CDR3 protein is CASRGLDVPGNTIYF. The CDR3 DNA reads TGCGCCAGCAGAGGTCTCGATGTCCCTGGAAACACCATATATTTT. V is TRBV10-2 and J is TRBJ1-3; no firm D call. The germline CDR1 and CDR2 sequences are WSHSY and SAAADI. The V end lost 6 bases, the J end lost 2 bases, and 14 bases lay between the germline ends. The CDR3 is 15 residues long.

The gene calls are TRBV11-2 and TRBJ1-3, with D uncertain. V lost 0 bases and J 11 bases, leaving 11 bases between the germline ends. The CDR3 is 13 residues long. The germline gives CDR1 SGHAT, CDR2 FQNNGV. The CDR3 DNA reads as TGTGCCAGCAGCTTAGACAGCTATATCCCCATATATTTT. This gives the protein CASSLDSYIPIYF.

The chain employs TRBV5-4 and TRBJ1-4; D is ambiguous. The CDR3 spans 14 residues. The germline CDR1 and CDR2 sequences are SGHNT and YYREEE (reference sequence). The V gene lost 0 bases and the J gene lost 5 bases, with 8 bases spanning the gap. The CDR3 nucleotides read TGTGCCAGCAGCTTGGGGGTCATCAATGAAAAACTGTTTTTT. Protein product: CASSLGVINEKLFF.

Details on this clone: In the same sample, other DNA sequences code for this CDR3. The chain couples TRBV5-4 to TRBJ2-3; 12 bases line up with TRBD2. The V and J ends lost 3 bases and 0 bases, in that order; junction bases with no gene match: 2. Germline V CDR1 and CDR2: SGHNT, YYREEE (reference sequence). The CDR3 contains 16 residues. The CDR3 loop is CASSSGTSGSTDTQYF. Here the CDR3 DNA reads TGTGCCAGCAGCTCTGGGACTAGCGGGAGCACAGATACGCAGTATTTT.

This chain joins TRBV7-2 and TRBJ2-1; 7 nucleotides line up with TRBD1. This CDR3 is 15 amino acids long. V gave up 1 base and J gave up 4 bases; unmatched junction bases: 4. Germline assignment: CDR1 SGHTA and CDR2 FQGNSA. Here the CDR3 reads CASSLDRGRYNEQFF. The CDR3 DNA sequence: TGTGCCAGCAGCTTAGACAGGGGACGATACAATGAGCAGTTCTTC.

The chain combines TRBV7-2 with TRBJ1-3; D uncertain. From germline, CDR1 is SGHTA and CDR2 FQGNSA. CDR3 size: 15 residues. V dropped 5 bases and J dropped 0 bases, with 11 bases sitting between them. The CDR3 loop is CASSRDGSSGNTIYF. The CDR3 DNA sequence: TGTGCCAGCAGCCGAGACGGGAGCTCTGGAAACACCATATATTTT.

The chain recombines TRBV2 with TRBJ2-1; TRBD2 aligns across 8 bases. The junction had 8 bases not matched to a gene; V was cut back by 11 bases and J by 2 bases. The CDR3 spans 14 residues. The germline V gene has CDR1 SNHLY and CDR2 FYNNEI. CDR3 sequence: CAGWSGSAYNEQFF. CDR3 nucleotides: TGTGCCGGTTGGAGCGGGAGTGCCTACAATGAGCAGTTCTTC.